This T cell receptor beta chain appears in the sequencing data of a study of cytomegalovirus exposure and HLA in healthy donors. Vbeta (60) and Jbeta (13) primers were used in the PCR. Sequenced by immunoSEQ multiplex PCR; TCRdb stores in-frame clones only, minus some. The sample lists around 100,000 clones, about four fifths seen once, with about 2.1% in the top ten. The donors gave bone marrow, and they were healthy. Germline-derived CDR1 and CDR2 are MNHEY and SMNVEV (reference sequence). CDR3 length: 9 amino acids. A remark on this clone: The target antigen is unknown.

The study, taken as a whole, reports: Upon later analysis, TCR association rates were observed to vary by HLA locus, being highest for DRB1 and lowest for HLA-C.

The clonotype comes from a middle-aged woman in good health and CMV-seronegative. The rearrangement uses TRBV27 and TRBJ1-5; D call uncertain. The sequencing input was PBMCs. Here the CDR3 reads CGLRQPQHF. The CDR3 DNA reads TGTGGACTCCGACAGCCCCAGCATTTT.